Below, 30 T cell receptor beta chains from the same sample are listed, as sequenced in a study of cytomegalovirus exposure and HLA in healthy donors (dated by TCRdb to 2015 to 2018). The library was generated by the immunoSEQ multiplex PCR assay. A mixture of 60 forward primers for TCR Vbeta segments and 13 reverse primers for TCR Jbeta segments was used in the multiplex PCR. TCRdb limited this immuneACCESS table to in-frame rearrangements with V and J called. A share of clones is missing; checked studies link under half to unresolved V genes, and the rest is unexplained. The table held for this sample gives 100,000 to 150,000 clones. Roughly 0.94% of the sample comes from the top ten. Sequenced sample: PBMCs. All receptors come from a man between 18 and 29 years old in good health and CMV-seronegative.

The chain carries TRBV5-1 and TRBJ1-1, with no clear D. The CDR3 is 14 amino acids. The germline V gene has CDR1 SGHRS and CDR2 YFSETQ. V lost 4 bases and J lost 2, with 12 bases in between. CDR3 region: CASSPGSLNTEAFF. CDR3 bases: TGCGCCAGCAGCCCGGGTTCATTAAACACTGAAGCTTTCTTT.

On this clone: The sample carries other DNA sequences with the same CDR3. The chain uses TRBV5-6 and TRBJ2-7, with a possible D match to TRBD2 (7 bases). Germline V CDR1 and CDR2: SGHDT, YYEEEE. Trimming stripped 1 base from V and 5 bases from J, with 16 bases between. The CDR3 is made up of 15 amino acids. The CDR3 bases are TGTGCCAGCAGCTTGTCGGGGGGCGGTTGGAACGAGCAGTACTTC. This codes for CASSLSGGGWNEQYF.

The V call is TRBV7-9, the J call TRBJ1-2; 11 positions match TRBD1. This CDR3 is built from 15 residues. The ends lost 6 bases at V and 3 bases at J; junction bases unmatched: 6. Germline V gives CDR1 SEHNR, CDR2 FQNEAQ (reference sequence). CDR3 sequence reads: CASRTGQGAHYGYTF. The CDR3 DNA reads as TGTGCCAGCAGGACTGGACAGGGGGCCCACTATGGCTACACCTTC.

This chain links TRBV5-1 with TRBJ2-7; tentatively, D is TRBD1 (6 bases). There are 15 residues in the CDR3. Germline-derived CDR1 and CDR2 are SGHRS and YFSETQ. Trimming left V 4 bases short and J 0 bases short, with 14 bases between. The CDR3 reads CASSGDRRTSYEQYF. The CDR3 DNA follows: TGCGCCAGCAGCGGAGACAGGAGGACCTCCTACGAGCAGTACTTC.

This sequence joins TRBV18 and TRBJ1-1; TRBD1 agrees at 8 bases. Germline values: CDR1 KGHSH, CDR2 LQKENI. V dropped 2 bases and J dropped 7; count of bases not matched to a gene: 6. The CDR3 length is 14 residues. The CDR3 is CASSPGTGLYEAFF. In DNA form, the CDR3 reads TGTGCCAGCTCACCAGGGACAGGCCTGTATGAAGCTTTCTTT. The whole variable domain, filled in from reference TRBV18 and TRBJ1-1, reads NAGVMQNPRHLVRRRGQEARLRCSPMKGHSHVYWYRQLPEEGLKFMVYLQKENIIDESGMPKERFSAEFPKEGPSILRIQQVVRGDSAAYFCASSPGTGLYEAFFGQGTRLTVV.

This chain joins TRBV15 and TRBJ2-5; weak D call: TRBD2 (5 bases). The J call may be wrong; the DNA end is better matched by TRBJ2-7. The germline V gene has CDR1 LNHNV and CDR2 YYDKDF (reference sequence). The CDR3 sequence is 16 residues long. CDR3 protein: CATSSPDEGVAYEQYF. DNA of the CDR3: TGTGCCACCAGCAGTCCGGATGAGGGAGTGGCCTACGAGCAGTACTTC.

The chain joins TRBV6-1 to TRBJ2-1; no clear D gene. V was pared by 10 bases and J by 4 bases, with 8 bases between. The germline gives CDR1 MNHNS, CDR2 SASEGT. This CDR3 region has 11 residues. The CDR3 DNA sequence: TGTGCCACAAGCCCATACAATGAGCAGTTCTTC. Residues: CATSPYNEQFF.

The CDR3 loop is CAISESVDTIYGYTF. The DNA for the CDR3 is TGTGCCATCAGTGAGTCTGTGGATACTATCTATGGCTACACCTTC. J is TRBJ1-2 and V is TRBV10-3; D ambiguous. CDR1 and CDR2 (germline): ENHRY, SYGVKD. V was cut by 0 bases and J by 4 bases, with 12 bases left in between. This CDR3 has 15 amino acids.

The V and J genes are TRBV9 and TRBJ2-2, with TRBD1 matching 10 bases. J lost 7 bases, V lost 4 bases, and 7 bases had no gene match. The CDR3 covers 15 residues. The germline V gene has CDR1 SGDLS and CDR2 YYNGEE. The chain's CDR3 is CASSPGDRGGGELFF. DNA of the CDR3: TGTGCCAGCAGCCCTGGGGACAGGGGAGGCGGGGAGCTGTTTTTT.

This chain joins TRBV27 and TRBJ2-1; 8 bases agree with TRBD2. This CDR3 region has 14 residues. The ends lost 7 bases at V and 5 bases at J; junction bases unmatched: 7. The V gene's germline CDR1 is MNHEY and CDR2 SMNVEV (reference sequence). The CDR3 DNA reads as TGTGCCAGCACAAGACTAGCGACCGACAATGAGCAGTTCTTC. Protein: CASTRLATDNEQFF.

The chain employs TRBV19 and TRBJ2-7; D is perhaps TRBD1 (6 bases). Per the germline V gene, CDR1 is LNHDA and CDR2 is SQIVND (reference sequence). Trimming left V 4 bases short and J 6 bases short, with 13 bases between. The CDR3 has 13 residues. CDR3 coding DNA: TGTGCCAGTAGTACAGGGGTAGGGGGCGAGCAGTACTTC. This gives the protein CASSTGVGGEQYF.

The chain combines TRBV25-1 with TRBJ1-6; 7 bases line up with TRBD1. Trimming removed 1 base from V and 7 bases from J; junction bases left unmatched: 7. The CDR3 extends over 16 amino acids. Per germline, CDR1 MGHDK and CDR2 SYGVNS. The CDR3 DNA sequence: TGTGCCAGCAGTGAATTGGGGCAGGGGGAAAATTCACCCCTCCACTTT. Its translation: CASSELGQGENSPLHF.

The chain links TRBV5-6 to TRBJ1-1; 7 nucleotides agree with TRBD1. Per germline, CDR1 SGHDT and CDR2 YYEEEE. This CDR3 has 16 amino acids. V lost 0 bases to trimming and J lost 0 bases; unmatched junction nucleotides: 5. The CDR3 nucleotides read TGTGCCAGCAGCTTGGCGGGACAGTTCATGAACACTGAAGCTTTCTTT. It yields the protein CASSLAGQFMNTEAFF.

The genes are TRBV5-1 and TRBJ2-7; 9 nucleotides match TRBD1. This CDR3 is built from 13 residues. CDR1 is SGHRS and CDR2 is YFSETQ in the germline V gene. The V and J ends lost 4 bases and 8 bases, in that order; junction bases with no gene match: 7. The CDR3 spells CASSGQQGAKQYF. CDR3 sequence (DNA): TGCGCCAGCAGCGGACAACAGGGGGCCAAGCAGTACTTC.

The CDR3 nucleotides read TGTGCCAGCAGTTTAATGCCCGGGGTAGGTCAGCCCCAGCATTTT. Translation gives CASSLMPGVGQPQHF. J is TRBJ1-5 and V is TRBV28; D call uncertain. This CDR3 has 15 amino acids. Trimming left V 2 bases short and J 6 bases short, with 14 bases between. The germline V gene has CDR1 MDHEN and CDR2 SYDVKM.

DNA of the CDR3: TGTGCCAGCAGTGAATTCGGGGGGGCGGATACTGAAGCTTTCTTT. Amino acids: CASSEFGGADTEAFF. This sequence joins TRBV6-1 and TRBJ1-1; TRBD1 is a possible D gene (6 bases). Germline V gene lookup returns CDR1 MNHNS and CDR2 SASEGT. The V gene lost 2 bases and the J gene lost 5 bases, with 15 bases spanning the gap. The CDR3 has 15 residues.

The J gene is TRBJ2-3, the V gene TRBV27; TRBD1 aligns across 7 bases. Trimming cost V 7 bases and J 10 bases; bases outside gene matches: 11. The germline V gene has CDR1 MNHEY and CDR2 SMNVEV (reference sequence). The CDR3 extends over 13 amino acids. This CDR3 is CASTKTGRLSQYF. DNA for the CDR3: TGTGCCAGCACAAAGACAGGGCGATTGTCGCAGTATTTT.

Regarding this clone: Relative to the germline gene, one junction end is altered; a read error may explain this. The rearrangement joins TRBV29-1 to TRBJ2-1; no firm D call. The germline V gene encodes CDR1 SQVTM and CDR2 ANQGSEA. The CDR3 consists of 16 residues. The CDR3 DNA reads TGCAGCGTTGATCTAGGTTTGGAGTTCTCCGACAATGAGCAGTTCTTC. Amino acid sequence: CSVDLGLEFSDNEQFF.

The chain carries TRBV5-8 and TRBJ2-7; maybe TRBD1 (6 bases). Germline CDR1 reads SGHTS; CDR2 reads YDEGEE. V shed 1 base and J shed 6 bases, with 11 bases lying between them. There are 13 residues in the CDR3. CDR3 sequence (DNA): TGTGCCAGCAGCTTGAGGGGCAGGGGCGAGCAGTACTTC. Amino acid sequence: CASSLRGRGEQYF.

The genes are TRBV27 and TRBJ1-2; no clear D. Trimming removed 0 bases from V and 4 bases from J, with 12 bases in between. In germline, CDR1 is MNHEY, CDR2 SMNVEV (reference sequence). The CDR3 runs to 15 residues. The CDR3 loop reads CASSLSPGDGYGYTF. In DNA, the CDR3 is TGTGCCAGCAGTTTATCACCTGGAGATGGCTATGGCTACACCTTC.

The genes are TRBV18 and TRBJ2-5, with D tentatively TRBD2 (7 bases). Germline V lookup: CDR1 KGHSH, CDR2 LQKENI. Trimming removed 3 bases from V and 2 bases from J, with 13 bases in between. The CDR3 extends over 15 amino acids. The CDR3: CASSPGRGLQETQYF. CDR3 DNA sequence: TGTGCCAGCTCACCCGGCAGGGGACTACAAGAGACCCAGTACTTC.

The V gene is TRBV9, the J gene TRBJ1-2; 11 positions match TRBD1. V lost 3 bases, J lost 0 bases, and 4 bases stayed unmatched. Germline V gene data show CDR1 as SGDLS and CDR2 as YYNGEE. The CDR3 contains 16 residues. CDR3 DNA: TGTGCCAGCAGCGCCGGACAGGGGGCGTCTAACTATGGCTACACCTTC. It yields the protein CASSAGQGASNYGYTF.

The chain is built from TRBV28 and TRBJ1-4, with 9 bases lining up with TRBD1. CDR1 is MDHEN, CDR2 SYDVKM, per germline. This CDR3 spans 14 amino acids. With V trimmed by 4 bases and J by 4 bases, 1 base remained unmatched. The CDR3 bases are TGTGCCAGCAGTTGGACAGGGGATAATGAAAAACTGTTTTTT. This gives the protein CASSWTGDNEKLFF. The full variable domain, completed using reference TRBV28 and TRBJ1-4, is DVKVTQSSRYLVKRTGEKVFLECVQDMDHENMFWYRQDPGLGLRLIYFSYDVKMKEKGDIPEGYSVSREKKERFSLILESASTNQTSMYLCASSWTGDNEKLFFGSGTQLSVL.

The chain links TRBV18 to TRBJ2-2; TRBD1 aligns across 9 bases. V shed 3 bases, J shed 4 bases, and the junction held 3 bases outside the gene matches. Germline V lookup: CDR1 KGHSH, CDR2 LQKENI. The CDR3 runs 15 residues. The CDR3 DNA reads as TGTGCCAGCTCACCGAGGACAGGGGCCACCGGGGAGCTGTTTTTT. Translation: CASSPRTGATGELFF.

The chain uses TRBV7-2 and TRBJ2-5, with 10 bases identical to TRBD2. From germline, CDR1 is SGHTA and CDR2 FQGNSA. The CDR3 has 16 residues. V shed 1 base and J 3 bases; nucleotides not matched to a gene: 5. For the CDR3, the DNA is TGTGCCAGCAGCTTAGGGCGGACTAGCGGTGAAGAGACCCAGTACTTC. This codes for CASSLGRTSGEETQYF.

The chain links TRBV6-5 to TRBJ1-2; no reliable D call. The CDR3 has 13 residues. Germline V gene sequence: CDR1 MNHEY, CDR2 SVGAGI. Deletions cut 5 bases from V and 4 bases from J, with 11 bases between. The CDR3 coding sequence is TGTGCCAGCAGTCAAACATCTCCCTATGGCTACACCTTC. Its protein product is CASSQTSPYGYTF.

This chain links TRBV19 with TRBJ1-6; the D is unclear. CDR3 length: 17 residues. The V end lost 9 bases, the J end lost 4 bases, and 22 bases lay between the germline ends. CDR1 LNHDA and CDR2 SQIVND come from the germline V gene (reference sequence). The CDR3 loop is CASRGAYPDGYNSPLHF. In nucleotides, the CDR3 is TGTGCCAGCAGAGGAGCTTATCCCGACGGTTATAATTCACCCCTCCACTTT.

About this clone: One end of the junction varies from germline; a read error may be responsible. This sequence joins TRBV7-7 and TRBJ2-1; 8 bases line up with TRBD2. This CDR3 has 15 amino acids. Looked up from germline, CDR1 is SSHAT and CDR2 is FNYEAQ (reference sequence). Here the CDR3 DNA reads TGTGCTAGCAGCTCGGGGGGGAAATCCTACAATGAGCAGTTCTTC. It translates to CASSSGGKSYNEQFF. The complete variable domain, with remaining parts taken from reference TRBV7-7 and TRBJ2-1, reads GAGVSQSPRYKVTKRGQDVTLRCDPISSHATLYWYQQALGQGPEFLTYFNYEAQPDKSGLPSDRFSAERPEGSISTLTIQRTEQRDSAMYRCASSSGGKSYNEQFFGPGTRLTVL.

This chain joins TRBV18 and TRBJ1-1, with a weak D call TRBD1 (6 bases). Looked up from germline, CDR1 is KGHSH and CDR2 is LQKENI. The V end was cut by 3 bases, the J end by 8 bases, with 22 bases between. The CDR3 is 16 residues long. Here the CDR3 reads CASSPRLQGREGEAFF. CDR3 nucleotides: TGTGCCAGCTCACCCCGCCTCCAGGGGCGCGAGGGGGAAGCTTTCTTT.

The V and J genes are TRBV19 and TRBJ2-3; 9 bases fit TRBD2. Germline CDR1 reads LNHDA; CDR2 reads SQIVND (reference sequence). The CDR3 is made up of 16 amino acids. Trimming cost V 5 bases and J 3 bases; bases outside gene matches: 9. The CDR3 DNA reads as TGTGCCAGTAGTCCGTTAGCGGGAGAGAGAACAGATACGCAGTATTTT. Translated: CASSPLAGERTDTQYF.